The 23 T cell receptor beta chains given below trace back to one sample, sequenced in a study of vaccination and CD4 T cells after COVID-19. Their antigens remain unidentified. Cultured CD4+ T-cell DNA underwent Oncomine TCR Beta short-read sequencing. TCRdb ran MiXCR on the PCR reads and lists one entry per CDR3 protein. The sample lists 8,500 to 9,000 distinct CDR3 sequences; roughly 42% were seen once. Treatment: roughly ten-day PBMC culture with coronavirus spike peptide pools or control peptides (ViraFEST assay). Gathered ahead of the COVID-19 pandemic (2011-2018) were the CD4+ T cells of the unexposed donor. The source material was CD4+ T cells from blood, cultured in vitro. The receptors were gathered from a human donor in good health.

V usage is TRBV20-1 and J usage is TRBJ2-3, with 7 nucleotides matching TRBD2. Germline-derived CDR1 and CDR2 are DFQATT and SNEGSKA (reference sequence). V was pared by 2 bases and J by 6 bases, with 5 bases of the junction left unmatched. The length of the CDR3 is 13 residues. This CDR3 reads CSARIGAGDTQYF. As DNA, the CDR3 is TGCAGTGCTAGAATCGGAGCGGGGGATACGCAGTATTTT.

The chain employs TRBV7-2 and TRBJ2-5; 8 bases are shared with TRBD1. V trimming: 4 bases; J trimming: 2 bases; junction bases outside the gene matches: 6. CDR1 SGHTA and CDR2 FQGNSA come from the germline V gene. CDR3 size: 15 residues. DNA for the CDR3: TGTGCCAGCAGCTCCGACAGGGGTGGGCAAGAGACCCAGTACTTC. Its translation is CASSSDRGGQETQYF.

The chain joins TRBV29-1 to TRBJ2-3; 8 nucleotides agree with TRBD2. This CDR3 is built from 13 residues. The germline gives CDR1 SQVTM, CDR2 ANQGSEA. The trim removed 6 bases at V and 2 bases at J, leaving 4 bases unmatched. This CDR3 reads CSVPGLDTDTQYF. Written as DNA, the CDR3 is TGCAGCGTCCCGGGACTAGACACAGATACGCAGTATTTT.

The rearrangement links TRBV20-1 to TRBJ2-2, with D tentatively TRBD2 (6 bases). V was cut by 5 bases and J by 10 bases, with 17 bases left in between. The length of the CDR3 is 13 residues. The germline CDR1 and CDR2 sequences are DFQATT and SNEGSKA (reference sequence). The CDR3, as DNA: TGCAGTGCTTTGCGGGATCGTAGCGTGGAGCTGTTTTTT. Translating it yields CSALRDRSVELFF.

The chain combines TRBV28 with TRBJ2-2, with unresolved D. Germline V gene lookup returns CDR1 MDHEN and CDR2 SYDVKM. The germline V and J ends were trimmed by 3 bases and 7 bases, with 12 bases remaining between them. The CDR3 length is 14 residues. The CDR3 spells CASSLARMGGELFF. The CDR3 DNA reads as TGTGCCAGCAGTTTGGCACGCATGGGCGGGGAGCTGTTTTTT.

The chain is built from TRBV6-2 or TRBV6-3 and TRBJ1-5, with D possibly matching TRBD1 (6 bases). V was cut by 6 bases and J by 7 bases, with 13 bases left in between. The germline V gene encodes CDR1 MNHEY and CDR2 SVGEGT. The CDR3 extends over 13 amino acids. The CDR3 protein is CASSRGTTQPQHF. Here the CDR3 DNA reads TGTGCCAGCAGCCGAGGGACAACCCAGCCCCAGCATTTT.

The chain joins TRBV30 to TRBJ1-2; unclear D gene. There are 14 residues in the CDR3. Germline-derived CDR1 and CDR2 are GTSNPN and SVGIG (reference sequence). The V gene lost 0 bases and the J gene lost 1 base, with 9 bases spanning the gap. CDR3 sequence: CAWSVRASNYGYTF. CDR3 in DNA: TGTGCCTGGAGTGTACGGGCCAGTAACTATGGCTACACCTTC. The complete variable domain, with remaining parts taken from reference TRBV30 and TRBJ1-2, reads SQTIHQWPATLVQPVGSPLSLECTVEGTSNPNLYWYRQAAGRGLQLLFYSVGIGQISSEVPQNLSASRPQDRQFILSSKKLLLSDSGFYLCAWSVRASNYGYTFGSGTRLTVV.

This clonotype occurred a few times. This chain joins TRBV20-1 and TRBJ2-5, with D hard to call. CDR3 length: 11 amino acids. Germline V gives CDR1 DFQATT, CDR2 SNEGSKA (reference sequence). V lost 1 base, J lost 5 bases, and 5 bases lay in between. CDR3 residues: CSARVTETQYF. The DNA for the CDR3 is TGCAGTGCTAGAGTGACCGAGACCCAGTACTTC.

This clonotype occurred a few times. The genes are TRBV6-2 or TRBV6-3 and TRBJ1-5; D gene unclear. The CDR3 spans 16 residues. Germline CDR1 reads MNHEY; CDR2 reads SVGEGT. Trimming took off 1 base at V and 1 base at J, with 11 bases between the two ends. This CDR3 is CASSYFIGASNQPQHF. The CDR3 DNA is TGTGCCAGCAGTTACTTTATTGGAGCGAGCAATCAGCCCCAGCATTTT.

The CDR3 loop reads CASSTGTGGQETQYF. CDR3 coding DNA: TGTGCCAGTAGTACCGGGACAGGGGGACAAGAGACCCAGTACTTC. The J gene is TRBJ2-5, the V gene TRBV19; 11 nucleotides match TRBD1. This CDR3 is 15 amino acids long. Trimming took 4 bases from V and 2 from J; bases not matched to a gene: 3. The germline V gene has CDR1 LNHDA and CDR2 SQIVND (reference sequence).

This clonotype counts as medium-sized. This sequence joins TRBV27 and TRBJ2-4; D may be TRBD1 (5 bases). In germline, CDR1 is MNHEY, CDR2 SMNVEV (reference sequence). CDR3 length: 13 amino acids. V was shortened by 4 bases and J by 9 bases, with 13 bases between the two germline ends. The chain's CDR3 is CASSSDRLGIQYF. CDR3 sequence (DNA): TGTGCCAGCAGTTCCGACAGATTGGGCATTCAGTACTTC.

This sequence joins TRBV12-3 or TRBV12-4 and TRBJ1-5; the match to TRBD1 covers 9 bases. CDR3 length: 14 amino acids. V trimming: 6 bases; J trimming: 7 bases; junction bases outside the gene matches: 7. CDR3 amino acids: CASSPTGGGQPQHF. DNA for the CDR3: TGTGCCAGCAGCCCTACAGGGGGCGGGCAGCCCCAGCATTTT.

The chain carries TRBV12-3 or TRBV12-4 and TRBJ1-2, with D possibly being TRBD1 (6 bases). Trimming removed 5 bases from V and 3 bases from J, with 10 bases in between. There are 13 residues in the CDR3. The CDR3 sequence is CASSPGQHYGYTF. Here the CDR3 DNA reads TGTGCCAGCAGTCCCGGACAGCACTATGGCTACACCTTC.

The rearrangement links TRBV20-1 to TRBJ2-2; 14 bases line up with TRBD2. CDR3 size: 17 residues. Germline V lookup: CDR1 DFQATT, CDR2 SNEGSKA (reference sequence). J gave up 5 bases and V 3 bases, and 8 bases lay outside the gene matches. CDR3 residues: CSARDPTSGRVTGELFF. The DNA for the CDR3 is TGCAGTGCTAGGGATCCGACTAGCGGGAGGGTGACCGGGGAGCTGTTTTTT.

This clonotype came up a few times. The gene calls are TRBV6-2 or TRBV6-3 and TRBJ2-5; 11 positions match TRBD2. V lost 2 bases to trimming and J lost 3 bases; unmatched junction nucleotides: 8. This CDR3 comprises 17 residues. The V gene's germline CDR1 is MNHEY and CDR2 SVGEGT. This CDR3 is CASSYPPGLAVEETQYF. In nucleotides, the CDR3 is TGTGCCAGCAGTTACCCTCCGGGACTAGCGGTGGAAGAGACCCAGTACTTC.

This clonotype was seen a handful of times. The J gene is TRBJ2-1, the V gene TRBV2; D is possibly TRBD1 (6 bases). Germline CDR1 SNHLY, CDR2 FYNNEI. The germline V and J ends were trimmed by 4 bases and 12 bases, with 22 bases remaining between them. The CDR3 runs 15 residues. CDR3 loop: CASSVGAAPQGSQFF. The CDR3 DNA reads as TGTGCCAGCAGTGTCGGGGCAGCACCCCAGGGGTCGCAGTTCTTC. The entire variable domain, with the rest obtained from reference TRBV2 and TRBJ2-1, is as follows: EPEVTQTPSHQVTQMGQEVILRCVPISNHLYFYWYRQILGQKVEFLVSFYNNEISEKSEIFDDQFSVERPDGSNFTLKIRSTKLEDSAMYFCASSVGAAPQGSQFFGPGTRLTVL.

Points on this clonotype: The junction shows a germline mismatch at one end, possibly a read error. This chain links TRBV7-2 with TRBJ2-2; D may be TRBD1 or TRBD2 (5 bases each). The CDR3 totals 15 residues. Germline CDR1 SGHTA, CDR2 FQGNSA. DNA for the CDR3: TGTGCCAGCACCTTAGGGCCCCGGGGCGCCGGGGAGCTGTTTTTT. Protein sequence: CASTLGPRGAGELFF.

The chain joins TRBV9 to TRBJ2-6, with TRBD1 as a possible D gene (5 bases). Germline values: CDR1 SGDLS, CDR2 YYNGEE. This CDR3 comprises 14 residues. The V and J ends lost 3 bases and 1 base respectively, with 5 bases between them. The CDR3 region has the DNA TGTGCCAGCAGCGCAGGGTCTGGGGCCAACGTCCTGACTTTC. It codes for CASSAGSGANVLTF.

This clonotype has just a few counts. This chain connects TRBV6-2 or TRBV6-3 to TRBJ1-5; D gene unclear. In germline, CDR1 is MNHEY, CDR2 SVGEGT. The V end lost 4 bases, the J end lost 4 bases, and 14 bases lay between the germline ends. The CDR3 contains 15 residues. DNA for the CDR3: TGTGCCAGCAGTTTAAAGGACGCGGGAAATCAGCCCCAGCATTTT. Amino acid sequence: CASSLKDAGNQPQHF.

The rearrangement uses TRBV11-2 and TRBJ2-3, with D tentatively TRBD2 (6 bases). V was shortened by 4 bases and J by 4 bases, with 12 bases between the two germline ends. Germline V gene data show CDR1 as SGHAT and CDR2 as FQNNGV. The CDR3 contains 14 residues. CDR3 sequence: CASSSRLVADTQYF. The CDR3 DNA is TGTGCCAGCAGCTCCCGACTAGTGGCAGATACGCAGTATTTT.

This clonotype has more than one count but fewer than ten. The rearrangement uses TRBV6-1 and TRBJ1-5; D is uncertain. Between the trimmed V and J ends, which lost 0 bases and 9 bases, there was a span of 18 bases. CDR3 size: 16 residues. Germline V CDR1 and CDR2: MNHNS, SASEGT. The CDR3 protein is CASSEAGPFGHRPQHF. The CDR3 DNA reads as TGTGCCAGCAGTGAAGCCGGGCCATTCGGCCATCGGCCCCAGCATTTT.

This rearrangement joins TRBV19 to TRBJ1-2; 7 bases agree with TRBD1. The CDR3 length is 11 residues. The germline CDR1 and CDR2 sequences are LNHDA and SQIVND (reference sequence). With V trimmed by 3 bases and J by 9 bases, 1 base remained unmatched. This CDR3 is CASSMGQRYTF. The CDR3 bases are TGTGCCAGTAGTATGGGACAGCGCTACACCTTC.

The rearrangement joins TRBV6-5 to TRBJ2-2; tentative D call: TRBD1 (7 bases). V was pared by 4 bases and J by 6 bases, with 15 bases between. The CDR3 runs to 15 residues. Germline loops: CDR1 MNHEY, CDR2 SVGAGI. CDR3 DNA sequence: TGTGCCAGCAGTTTTACAGGGGACTGGGCCGGGGAGCTGTTTTTT. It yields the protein CASSFTGDWAGELFF.